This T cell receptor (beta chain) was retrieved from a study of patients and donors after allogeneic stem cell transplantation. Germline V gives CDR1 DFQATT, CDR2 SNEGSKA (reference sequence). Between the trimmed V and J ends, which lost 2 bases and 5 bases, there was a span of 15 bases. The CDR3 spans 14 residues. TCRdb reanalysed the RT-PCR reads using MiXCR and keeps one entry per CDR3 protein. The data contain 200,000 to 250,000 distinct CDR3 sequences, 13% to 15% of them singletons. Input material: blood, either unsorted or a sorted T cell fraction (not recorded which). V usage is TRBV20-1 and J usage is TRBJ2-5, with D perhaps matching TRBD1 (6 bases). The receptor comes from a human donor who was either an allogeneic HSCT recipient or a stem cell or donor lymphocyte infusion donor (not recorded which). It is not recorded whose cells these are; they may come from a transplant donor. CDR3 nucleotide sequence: TGCAGTGCTAGAACTACAGGGCAATGGGAGACCCAGTACTTC. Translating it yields CSARTTGQWETQYF.